The clone carrying this TCR beta chain has only a few counts. Other nucleotide sequences from this sample produce the same CDR3. Through MiXCR, TCRdb re-clonotyped the PCR reads. The sample lists around 42,000 clones, over 10% occurring once. The sample belongs to a study of metastatic and nonmetastatic thyroid tumors. Ahead of thyroid surgery, no patient had received treatment of any kind. This CDR3 has 16 amino acids. Between the trimmed V and J ends, which lost 0 bases and 0 bases, there was a span of 12 bases. Germline V gene sequence: CDR1 SGHRS, CDR2 YFSETQ. Material: blood. The source is a male donor with papillary thyroid cancer or a benign thyroid nodule (not recorded which). Some clones in this sample may be carry-over from other donors' samples. This chain joins TRBV5-1 and TRBJ2-5, with D possibly matching TRBD1 (6 bases). CDR3 DNA sequence: TGCGCCAGCAGCTTGGGGGGGCGGCGGTACCAAGAGACCCAGTACTTC. Its protein product is CASSLGGRRYQETQYF.